The rows below give T cell receptor beta chains drawn from one sample of a study of blood T cell repertoires in COVID-19. Sequencing used immunoSEQ multiplex PCR; TCRdb keeps in-frame clones, though not all of them. The repertoire holds hundreds of thousands of clones, with 65% to 90% as singletons. The material sequenced was peripheral blood. These receptors were obtained from a man aged 50 or older with active or convalescent COVID-19. The CDR3 runs from the conserved cysteine through the conserved F or W. Each record gives: J gene, clone size, D gene, V gene, CDR3 length, CDR3 DNA, CDR3 protein. The D gene is left open where the match is weak. Some rows have no size entry. The others give once, few or many, or a class for an expanded clone.

j_call: TRBJ2-3
clone_size: .
d_call: TRBD2
v_call: TRBV3-1/TRBV3-2
cdr3_length: 15
cdr3_nt: TGTGCCAGCAGCCCCCGGACTAGCGTCACAGATACGCAGTATTTT
cdr3_aa: CASSPRTSVTDTQYF

j_call: TRBJ1-2
clone_size: few
d_call: .
v_call: TRBV12-3/TRBV12-4
cdr3_length: 13
cdr3_nt: TGTGCCAGCAGCACTAGGGTCAACTATGGCTACACCTTC
cdr3_aa: CASSTRVNYGYTF

j_call: TRBJ1-1
clone_size: .
d_call: .
v_call: TRBV12-3/TRBV12-4
cdr3_length: 11
cdr3_nt: TGTGCCAGCAGCCGGACAGTTGAAGCTTTCTTT
cdr3_aa: CASSRTVEAFF

j_call: TRBJ2-7
clone_size: .
d_call: TRBD2
v_call: TRBV5-1
cdr3_length: 14
cdr3_nt: TGCGCCAGCAGCCTCGTAGCGGGAGCCAACGAGCAGTACTTC
cdr3_aa: CASSLVAGANEQYF

j_call: TRBJ1-5
clone_size: .
d_call: TRBD1
v_call: TRBV29-1
cdr3_length: 13
cdr3_nt: TGCAGCGTGGGACAGGGGGGCAATCAGCCCCAGCATTTT
cdr3_aa: CSVGQGGNQPQHF

j_call: TRBJ2-1
clone_size: .
d_call: TRBD1
v_call: TRBV7-6
cdr3_length: 14
cdr3_nt: TGTGCCAGCAGCTTAACAGGGGGGAGCAATGAGCAGTTCTTC
cdr3_aa: CASSLTGGSNEQFF

j_call: TRBJ2-2
clone_size: .
d_call: TRBD1
v_call: TRBV6-2/TRBV6-3
cdr3_length: 17
cdr3_nt: TGTGCCAGCAGTTCAGGACAGGGATTAACAAACACCGGGGAGCTGTTTTTT
cdr3_aa: CASSSGQGLTNTGELFF

j_call: TRBJ1-3
clone_size: .
d_call: .
v_call: TRBV11-3
cdr3_length: 14
cdr3_nt: TGTGCCAGCAGCTGGAGGGATGGAGGAAACACCATATATTTT
cdr3_aa: CASSWRDGGNTIYF

j_call: TRBJ2-7
clone_size: .
d_call: .
v_call: TRBV7-2
cdr3_length: 14
cdr3_nt: TGTGCCAGCAGCTTATCCCGACTAGCCTACGAGCAGTACTTC
cdr3_aa: CASSLSRLAYEQYF

j_call: TRBJ1-3
clone_size: .
d_call: .
v_call: TRBV6-5
cdr3_length: 12
cdr3_nt: TGTGCCAGCATTTCCCAGGGAAACACCATATATTTT
cdr3_aa: CASISQGNTIYF

j_call: TRBJ1-2
clone_size: .
d_call: .
v_call: TRBV3-1/TRBV3-2
cdr3_length: 16
cdr3_nt: TGTGCCAGCAGCCAAGAAGCCCTGACAGGAATCTATGGCTACACCTTC
cdr3_aa: CASSQEALTGIYGYTF

j_call: TRBJ2-1
clone_size: .
d_call: TRBD2
v_call: TRBV7-9
cdr3_length: 15
cdr3_nt: TGTGCCAGCAGCTTAAATTGGCGGGAGGGCGCTGAGCAGTTCTTC
cdr3_aa: CASSLNWREGAEQFF

j_call: TRBJ2-4
clone_size: .
d_call: .
v_call: TRBV27
cdr3_length: 13
cdr3_nt: TGTGCCGCCTCTAATTCAGCCAAAAACATTCAGTACTTC
cdr3_aa: CAASNSAKNIQYF

j_call: TRBJ1-3
clone_size: .
d_call: TRBD1
v_call: TRBV30
cdr3_length: 15
cdr3_nt: TGTGCCTGGAGAACAGGGGTACCGGGTGTCAACACCATATATTTT
cdr3_aa: CAWRTGVPGVNTIYF

j_call: TRBJ2-7
clone_size: .
d_call: TRBD1
v_call: TRBV10-3
cdr3_length: 14
cdr3_nt: TGTGCCATCAGTGATCAGGGGGAGTACCACGAGCAGTACTTC
cdr3_aa: CAISDQGEYHEQYF

j_call: TRBJ2-1
clone_size: .
d_call: .
v_call: TRBV5-6
cdr3_length: 12
cdr3_nt: TGTGCCAGCAGCCGAGGGGAGGATGAGCAGTTCTTC
cdr3_aa: CASSRGEDEQFF

j_call: TRBJ2-1
clone_size: .
d_call: TRBD1
v_call: TRBV19
cdr3_length: 14
cdr3_nt: TGTGCCACCGGAGACAGGGGAAGGTACAATGAGCAGTTCTTC
cdr3_aa: CATGDRGRYNEQFF

j_call: TRBJ1-1
clone_size: .
d_call: .
v_call: TRBV19
cdr3_length: 14
cdr3_nt: TGTGCCAGTTCTTTTGGACAGATGAACACTGAAGCTTTCTTT
cdr3_aa: CASSFGQMNTEAFF

j_call: TRBJ2-5
clone_size: .
d_call: TRBD2
v_call: TRBV12-5
cdr3_length: 11
cdr3_nt: TGTGCTACCGGGGAGGGAGAGACCCAGTACTTC
cdr3_aa: CATGEGETQYF

j_call: TRBJ1-2
clone_size: .
d_call: TRBD1
v_call: TRBV24-1
cdr3_length: 16
cdr3_nt: TGTGCCACCAGTGATTCCCGACAGGGGGCCCCCTATGGCTACACCTTC
cdr3_aa: CATSDSRQGAPYGYTF

j_call: TRBJ1-1
clone_size: few
d_call: TRBD1
v_call: TRBV29-1
cdr3_length: 13
cdr3_nt: TGCAGCGTGTCCGGGACAGGGGGCACTGAAGCTTTCTTT
cdr3_aa: CSVSGTGGTEAFF

j_call: TRBJ2-3
clone_size: .
d_call: TRBD2
v_call: TRBV24-1
cdr3_length: 14
cdr3_nt: TGTGCCACCAGTGTGGGAGGGAGCACAGATACGCAGTATTTT
cdr3_aa: CATSVGGSTDTQYF

j_call: TRBJ2-2
clone_size: .
d_call: .
v_call: TRBV28
cdr3_length: 12
cdr3_nt: TGTGCCAGCAGTTTAGGCCCCGGGGAGCTGTTTTTT
cdr3_aa: CASSLGPGELFF

j_call: TRBJ1-6
clone_size: .
d_call: .
v_call: TRBV28
cdr3_length: 15
cdr3_nt: TGTGCCAGCAGTTCACTCGAGGGGGATAATTCACCCCTCCACTTT
cdr3_aa: CASSSLEGDNSPLHF

j_call: TRBJ1-6
clone_size: .
d_call: .
v_call: TRBV28
cdr3_length: 13
cdr3_nt: TGTGCCAGCCGCATAGGGGTTCACTCACCCCTCCACTTT
cdr3_aa: CASRIGVHSPLHF

j_call: TRBJ1-4
clone_size: .
d_call: .
v_call: TRBV12-5
cdr3_length: 14
cdr3_nt: TGTGCTAGTGGTTTGGGAAGGGGTGTTGAAAAACTGTTTTTT
cdr3_aa: CASGLGRGVEKLFF

j_call: TRBJ1-2
clone_size: few
d_call: .
v_call: TRBV28
cdr3_length: 13
cdr3_nt: TGTGCCAGCAGCGCCCCGCGGGGGGATGGCTACACCTTC
cdr3_aa: CASSAPRGDGYTF

j_call: TRBJ2-7
clone_size: .
d_call: TRBD2
v_call: TRBV9
cdr3_length: 15
cdr3_nt: TGTGCCAGCAGCGTAGGGGCGGGAGGATCCTACGAGCAGTACTTC
cdr3_aa: CASSVGAGGSYEQYF

j_call: TRBJ2-5
clone_size: .
d_call: .
v_call: TRBV28
cdr3_length: 14
cdr3_nt: TGTGCCAGCAGACCCCCGGGATCACAAGAGACCCAGTACTTC
cdr3_aa: CASRPPGSQETQYF

j_call: TRBJ2-1
clone_size: .
d_call: .
v_call: TRBV25-1
cdr3_length: 16
cdr3_nt: TGTGCCAGCAGTGAGCACGGGACACCATCCTACAATGAGCAGTTCTTC
cdr3_aa: CASSEHGTPSYNEQFF

j_call: TRBJ2-1
clone_size: .
d_call: .
v_call: TRBV7-9
cdr3_length: 13
cdr3_nt: TGTGCCAGCAGCCCGTTCTCCTACAATGAGCAGTTCTTC
cdr3_aa: CASSPFSYNEQFF

j_call: TRBJ2-7
clone_size: .
d_call: .
v_call: TRBV15
cdr3_length: 17
cdr3_nt: TGTGCCACCAGCAGCTTTAAGGGGGACCACTCGATCTACGAGCAGTACTTC
cdr3_aa: CATSSFKGDHSIYEQYF

j_call: TRBJ2-5
clone_size: .
d_call: .
v_call: TRBV18
cdr3_length: 15
cdr3_nt: TGTGCCAGCTCACTTGGACTGGGATCTCAAGAGACCCAGTACTTC
cdr3_aa: CASSLGLGSQETQYF

j_call: TRBJ2-2
clone_size: .
d_call: .
v_call: TRBV19
cdr3_length: 15
cdr3_nt: TGTGCCAGCGAGGCCGGGGGGCGCTTCACCGGGGAGCTGTTTTTT
cdr3_aa: CASEAGGRFTGELFF

j_call: TRBJ1-5
clone_size: .
d_call: .
v_call: TRBV28
cdr3_length: 14
cdr3_nt: TGTGCCAGCAGTTTATATAGGGAGATTCAGCCCCAGCATTTT
cdr3_aa: CASSLYREIQPQHF

j_call: TRBJ2-1
clone_size: .
d_call: TRBD2
v_call: TRBV27
cdr3_length: 18
cdr3_nt: TGTGCCAGCAGGACTAGCGGGAGGGCCGATTGGTCCTACAATGAGCAGTTCTTC
cdr3_aa: CASRTSGRADWSYNEQFF

j_call: TRBJ2-7
clone_size: .
d_call: TRBD1
v_call: TRBV27
cdr3_length: 17
cdr3_nt: TGTGCCAGCAGTACGAACAGGGGGCGCGACGGGGTGTACGAGCAGTACTTC
cdr3_aa: CASSTNRGRDGVYEQYF

j_call: TRBJ1-5
clone_size: .
d_call: TRBD1
v_call: TRBV28
cdr3_length: 17
cdr3_nt: TGTGCCAGCACCGCATACCAAGGGACAGGGGAAGATCAGCCCCAGCATTTT
cdr3_aa: CASTAYQGTGEDQPQHF

j_call: TRBJ2-3
clone_size: .
d_call: TRBD2
v_call: TRBV5-1
cdr3_length: 17
cdr3_nt: TGCGCCAGCAGCTTGGCGGGACTAGCGGGAGGAACAGATACGCAGTATTTT
cdr3_aa: CASSLAGLAGGTDTQYF

j_call: TRBJ1-1
clone_size: .
d_call: .
v_call: TRBV5-8
cdr3_length: 13
cdr3_nt: TGTGCCAGCAGCTTGGGGGGGCGGGCTGAAGCTTTCTTT
cdr3_aa: CASSLGGRAEAFF

j_call: TRBJ2-7
clone_size: .
d_call: .
v_call: TRBV3-1/TRBV3-2
cdr3_length: 13
cdr3_nt: TGTGCCAGCAGCCACGCAGGCCCCTACGAGCAGTACTTC
cdr3_aa: CASSHAGPYEQYF

j_call: TRBJ1-5
clone_size: .
d_call: .
v_call: TRBV21-1
cdr3_length: 16
cdr3_nt: TGTGCCAGCAGCAAAGCTCGAGAACAGGGGTATCAGCCCCAGCATTTT
cdr3_aa: CASSKAREQGYQPQHF

j_call: TRBJ1-2
clone_size: .
d_call: TRBD1
v_call: TRBV3-1/TRBV3-2
cdr3_length: 14
cdr3_nt: TGTGCCAGCAGCCGATGGGACAGCCACTATGGCTACACCTTC
cdr3_aa: CASSRWDSHYGYTF

j_call: TRBJ1-6
clone_size: .
d_call: TRBD1
v_call: TRBV3-1/TRBV3-2
cdr3_length: 15
cdr3_nt: TGTGCCAGCAGCCTTGGGACAGGGGATAAGTCACCCCTCCACTTT
cdr3_aa: CASSLGTGDKSPLHF

j_call: TRBJ2-3
clone_size: .
d_call: TRBD2
v_call: TRBV18
cdr3_length: 16
cdr3_nt: TGTGCCAGCTCACCGGGACTAGCGCAATACACAGATACGCAGTATTTT
cdr3_aa: CASSPGLAQYTDTQYF

j_call: TRBJ2-7
clone_size: .
d_call: .
v_call: TRBV11-3
cdr3_length: 13
cdr3_nt: TGTGCCAGCAGCACAACCCGGGAAACGGAGCAGTACTTC
cdr3_aa: CASSTTRETEQYF

j_call: TRBJ1-2
clone_size: .
d_call: TRBD1
v_call: TRBV5-4
cdr3_length: 15
cdr3_nt: TGTGCCAGCAGCAAGCCGACAGGGGCCGGGTATGGCTACACCTTC
cdr3_aa: CASSKPTGAGYGYTF

j_call: TRBJ1-5
clone_size: .
d_call: .
v_call: TRBV19
cdr3_length: 13
cdr3_nt: TGTGCCAGTAGTATAAGCGGGTGGCAGCCCCAGCATTTT
cdr3_aa: CASSISGWQPQHF

j_call: TRBJ1-1
clone_size: .
d_call: .
v_call: TRBV19
cdr3_length: 14
cdr3_nt: TGTGCCAGTACCCCAACAGGGATAGGCGCTGAAGCTTTCTTT
cdr3_aa: CASTPTGIGAEAFF

j_call: TRBJ1-4
clone_size: .
d_call: .
v_call: TRBV2
cdr3_length: 15
cdr3_nt: TGTGCCAGCAGTGAATGGGCACCCGTTAATGAAAAACTGTTTTTT
cdr3_aa: CASSEWAPVNEKLFF

j_call: TRBJ2-5
clone_size: .
d_call: TRBD1
v_call: TRBV7-9
cdr3_length: 19
cdr3_nt: TGTGCCAGCAGCCTAAACACAGGGGCGACCGTCCCGAGAGAAGAGACCCAGTACTTC
cdr3_aa: CASSLNTGATVPREETQYF

j_call: TRBJ2-1
clone_size: .
d_call: .
v_call: TRBV7-8
cdr3_length: 13
cdr3_nt: TGTGCCAGCAGCTTAGGGCGGTACAATGAGCAGTTCTTC
cdr3_aa: CASSLGRYNEQFF

j_call: TRBJ2-3
clone_size: .
d_call: TRBD1
v_call: TRBV4-1
cdr3_length: 17
cdr3_nt: TGCGCCAGCAGCCCTCCAGACAGGGGGCGCGTCGCAGATACGCAGTATTTT
cdr3_aa: CASSPPDRGRVADTQYF

j_call: TRBJ2-5
clone_size: .
d_call: TRBD1
v_call: TRBV19
cdr3_length: 17
cdr3_nt: TGTGCCAGTAGTATAGGGGACAGGGTCCGGACCCAAGAGACCCAGTACTTC
cdr3_aa: CASSIGDRVRTQETQYF

j_call: TRBJ2-4
clone_size: .
d_call: TRBD1
v_call: TRBV29-1
cdr3_length: 15
cdr3_nt: TGCAGCGTTGAAGATATGGGGACAGGGCCCAACATTCAGTACTTC
cdr3_aa: CSVEDMGTGPNIQYF

j_call: TRBJ1-1
clone_size: .
d_call: TRBD1
v_call: TRBV2
cdr3_length: 17
cdr3_nt: TGTGCCAGCAGACCCGGGACAGGTTCCCAGGAAGGCACTGAAGCTTTCTTT
cdr3_aa: CASRPGTGSQEGTEAFF

j_call: TRBJ1-5
clone_size: .
d_call: .
v_call: TRBV9
cdr3_length: 13
cdr3_nt: TGTGCCAGCAGAGTTTCGATTAGAGGGCCCCAGCATTTT
cdr3_aa: CASRVSIRGPQHF

j_call: TRBJ1-2
clone_size: .
d_call: .
v_call: TRBV5-4
cdr3_length: 13
cdr3_nt: TGTGCCAGCAGCCCCGACAGAATCTATGGCTACACCTTC
cdr3_aa: CASSPDRIYGYTF

j_call: TRBJ1-1
clone_size: .
d_call: .
v_call: TRBV30
cdr3_length: 17
cdr3_nt: TGTGCCTGGAGTGTACAAAGGCTCTTGACAGGGAACACTGAAGCTTTCTTT
cdr3_aa: CAWSVQRLLTGNTEAFF

j_call: TRBJ2-7
clone_size: .
d_call: TRBD2
v_call: TRBV5-6
cdr3_length: 13
cdr3_nt: TGTGCCAGCAGCTTGGCTAGCGGCTACGAGCAGTACTTC
cdr3_aa: CASSLASGYEQYF